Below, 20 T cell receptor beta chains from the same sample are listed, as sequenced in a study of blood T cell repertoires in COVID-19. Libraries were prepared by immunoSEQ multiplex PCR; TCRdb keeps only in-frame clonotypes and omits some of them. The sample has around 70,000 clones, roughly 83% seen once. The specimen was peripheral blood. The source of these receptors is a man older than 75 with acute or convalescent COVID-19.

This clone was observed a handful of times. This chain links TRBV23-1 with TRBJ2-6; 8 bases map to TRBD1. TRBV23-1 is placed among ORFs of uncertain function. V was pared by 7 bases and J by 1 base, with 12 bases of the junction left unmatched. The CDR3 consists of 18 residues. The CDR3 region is CASTLSVRGRSGANVLTF. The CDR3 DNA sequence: TGCGCCAGCACCCTCTCCGTCAGGGGGCGATCTGGGGCCAACGTCCTGACTTTC.

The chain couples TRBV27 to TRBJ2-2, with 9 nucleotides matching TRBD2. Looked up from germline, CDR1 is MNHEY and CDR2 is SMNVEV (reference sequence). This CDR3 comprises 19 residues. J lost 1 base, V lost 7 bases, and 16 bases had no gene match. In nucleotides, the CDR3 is TGTGCCAGCACCCCCCCACAGGCACTACTAGCGGGGAACACCGGGGAGCTGTTTTTT. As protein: CASTPPQALLAGNTGELFF.

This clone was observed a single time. The chain's CDR3 is CATSVPPTSGSWTGELFF. DNA for the CDR3: TGTGCCACCAGTGTCCCCCCGACTAGCGGGAGCTGGACCGGGGAGCTGTTTTTT. The chain employs TRBV24-1 and TRBJ2-2; the match to TRBD2 covers 12 bases. This CDR3 is built from 18 residues. V lost 5 bases to trimming and J lost 5 bases; unmatched junction nucleotides: 11. The germline gives CDR1 KGHDR, CDR2 SFDVKD.

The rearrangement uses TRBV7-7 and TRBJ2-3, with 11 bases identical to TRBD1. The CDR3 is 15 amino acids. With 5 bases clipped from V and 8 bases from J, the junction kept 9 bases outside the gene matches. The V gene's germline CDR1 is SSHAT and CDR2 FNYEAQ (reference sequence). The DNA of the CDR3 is TGTGCCAGCAGCGCCGGGACAGGGGGTCCCCCTACGCAGTATTTT. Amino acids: CASSAGTGGPPTQYF.

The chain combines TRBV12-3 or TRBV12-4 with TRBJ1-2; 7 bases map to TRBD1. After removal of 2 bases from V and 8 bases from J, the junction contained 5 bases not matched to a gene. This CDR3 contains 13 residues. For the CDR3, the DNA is TGTGCCAGCAGTTTAAAGGGGACAGCGGGCTACACCTTC. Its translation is CASSLKGTAGYTF.

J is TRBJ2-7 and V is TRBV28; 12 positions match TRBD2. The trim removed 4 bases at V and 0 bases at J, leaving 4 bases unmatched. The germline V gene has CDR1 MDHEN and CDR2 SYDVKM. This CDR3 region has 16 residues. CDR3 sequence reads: CASSSGLAGPSYEQYF. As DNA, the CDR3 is TGTGCCAGCAGTTCAGGACTAGCGGGACCCTCCTACGAGCAGTACTTC.

The CDR3, as DNA: TGCGCCAGCAGCCGGGACAGAAGCTATGGCTACACCTTC. It codes for CASSRDRSYGYTF. This chain uses TRBV5-1 with TRBJ1-2; TRBD1 matches at 7 bases. CDR3 size: 13 residues. V lost 4 bases to trimming and J lost 4 bases; unmatched junction nucleotides: 4. Germline V CDR1 and CDR2: SGHRS, YFSETQ.

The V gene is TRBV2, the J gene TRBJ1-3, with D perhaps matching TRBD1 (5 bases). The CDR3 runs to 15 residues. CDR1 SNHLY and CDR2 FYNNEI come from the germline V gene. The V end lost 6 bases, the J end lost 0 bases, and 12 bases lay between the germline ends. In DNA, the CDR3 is TGTGCCAGCAGCGATACAGGATTCTCTGGAAACACCATATATTTT. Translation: CASSDTGFSGNTIYF.

Written as DNA, the CDR3 is TGCGCCAGCAGCTTGGAGGTGAGGACTGAAGCTTTCTTT. Encoded protein: CASSLEVRTEAFF. The genes are TRBV5-1 and TRBJ1-1; D is unclear. Germline V gives CDR1 SGHRS, CDR2 YFSETQ. The CDR3 is made up of 13 amino acids. Trimming shortened V by 0 bases and J by 5 bases, and 8 bases separated the two germline ends.

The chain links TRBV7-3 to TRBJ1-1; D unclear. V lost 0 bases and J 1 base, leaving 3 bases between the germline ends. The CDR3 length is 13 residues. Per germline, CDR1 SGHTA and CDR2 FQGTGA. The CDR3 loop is CASSLTQNTEAFF. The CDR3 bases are TGTGCCAGCAGCTTAACCCAGAACACTGAAGCTTTCTTT.

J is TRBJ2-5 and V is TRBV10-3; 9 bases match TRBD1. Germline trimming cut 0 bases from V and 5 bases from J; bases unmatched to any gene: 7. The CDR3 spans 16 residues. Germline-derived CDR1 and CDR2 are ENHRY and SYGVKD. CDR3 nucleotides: TGTGCCATCAGTGAGTCGGAGGGACAGGGAAGGGAGACCCAGTACTTC. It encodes CAISESEGQGRETQYF.

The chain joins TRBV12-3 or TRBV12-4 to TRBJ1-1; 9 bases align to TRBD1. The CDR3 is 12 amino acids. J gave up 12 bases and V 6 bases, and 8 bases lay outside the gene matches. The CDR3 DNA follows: TGTGCCAGCAGCCCCGGGACAGGGATAACTTTCTTT. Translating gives CASSPGTGITFF.

The CDR3 bases are TGTGCCAGCAGCTTAGCGGGACAGGGGGCTCCCTACGAGCAGTACTTC. As protein: CASSLAGQGAPYEQYF. The V gene is TRBV7-2, the J gene TRBJ2-7, with 12 bases identical to TRBD1. V shed 0 bases and J 2 bases; nucleotides not matched to a gene: 2. The CDR3 extends over 16 amino acids. Germline CDR1 reads SGHTA; CDR2 reads FQGNSA.

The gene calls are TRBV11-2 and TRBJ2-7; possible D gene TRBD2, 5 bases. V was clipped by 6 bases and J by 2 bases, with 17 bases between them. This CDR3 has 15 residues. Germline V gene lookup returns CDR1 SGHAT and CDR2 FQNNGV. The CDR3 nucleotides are TGTGCCAGCAGTTCTGGACGGTTCGGGGCCTACGAGCAGTACTTC. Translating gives CASSSGRFGAYEQYF.

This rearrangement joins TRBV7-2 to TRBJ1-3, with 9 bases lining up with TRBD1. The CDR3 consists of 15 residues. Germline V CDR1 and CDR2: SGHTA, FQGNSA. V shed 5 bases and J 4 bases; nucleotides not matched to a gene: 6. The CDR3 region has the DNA TGTGCCAGCAGCCAGGGACAGGGAAGAGGAAACACCATATATTTT. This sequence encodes CASSQGQGRGNTIYF.

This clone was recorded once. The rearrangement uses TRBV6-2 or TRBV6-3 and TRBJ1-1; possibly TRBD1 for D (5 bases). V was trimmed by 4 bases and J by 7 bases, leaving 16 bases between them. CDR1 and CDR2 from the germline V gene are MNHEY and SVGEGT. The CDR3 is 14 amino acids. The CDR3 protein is CASSFGHRPIEAFF. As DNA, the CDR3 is TGTGCCAGCAGTTTTGGACACCGACCGATTGAAGCTTTCTTT.

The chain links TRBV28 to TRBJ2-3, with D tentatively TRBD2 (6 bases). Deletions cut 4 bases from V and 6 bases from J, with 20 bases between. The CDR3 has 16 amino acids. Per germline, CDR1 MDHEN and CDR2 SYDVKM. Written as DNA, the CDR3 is TGTGCCAGCAGTTCGTGGGGTAGCGGTTTAGGGGATACGCAGTATTTT. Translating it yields CASSSWGSGLGDTQYF.

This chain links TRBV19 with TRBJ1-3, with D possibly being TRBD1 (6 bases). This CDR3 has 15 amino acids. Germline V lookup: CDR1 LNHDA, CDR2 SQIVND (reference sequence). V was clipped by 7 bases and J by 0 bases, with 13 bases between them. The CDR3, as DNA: TGTGCCAGTAAAGAGGGACATAACTCTGGAAACACCATATATTTT. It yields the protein CASKEGHNSGNTIYF. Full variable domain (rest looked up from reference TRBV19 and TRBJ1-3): DGGITQSPKYLFRKEGQNVTLSCEQNLNHDAMYWYRQDPGQGLRLIYYSQIVNDFQKGDIAEGYSVSREKKESFPLTVTSAQKNPTAFYLCASKEGHNSGNTIYFGEGSWLTVV.

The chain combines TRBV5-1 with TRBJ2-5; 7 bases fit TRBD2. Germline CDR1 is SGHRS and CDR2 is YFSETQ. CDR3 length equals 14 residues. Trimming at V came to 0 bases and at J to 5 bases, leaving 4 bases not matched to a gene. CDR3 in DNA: TGCGCCAGCAGCTTGGGCGGGGGTCGGGAGACCCAGTACTTC. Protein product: CASSLGGGRETQYF.

CDR3 amino acids: CASSLGLALQGVSYEQYF. The DNA for the CDR3 is TGTGCCAGCAGCTTGGGCTTAGCTCTACAGGGGGTCTCCTACGAGCAGTACTTC. The chain is built from TRBV5-6 and TRBJ2-7; 8 bases are a match to TRBD1. After removal of 0 bases from V and 0 bases from J, the junction contained 11 bases not matched to a gene. Germline V gene data show CDR1 as SGHDT and CDR2 as YYEEEE. The CDR3 runs to 18 residues.